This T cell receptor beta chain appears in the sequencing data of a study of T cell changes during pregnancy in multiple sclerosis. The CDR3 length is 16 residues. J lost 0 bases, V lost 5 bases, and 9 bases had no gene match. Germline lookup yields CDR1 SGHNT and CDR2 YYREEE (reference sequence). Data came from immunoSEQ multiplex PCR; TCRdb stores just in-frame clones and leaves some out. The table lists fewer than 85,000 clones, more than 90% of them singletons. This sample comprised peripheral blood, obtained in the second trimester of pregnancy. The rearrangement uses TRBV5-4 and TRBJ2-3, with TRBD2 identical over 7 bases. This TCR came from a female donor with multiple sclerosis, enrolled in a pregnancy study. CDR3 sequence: CASSGPSGTSTDTQYF. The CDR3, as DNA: TGTGCCAGCAGTGGGCCTAGCGGAACTAGCACAGATACGCAGTATTTT.